Listed below are T cell receptor beta chains from one sample, sequenced in a study of T cell responses to AZD1222 COVID-19 vaccine. Method: immunoSEQ multiplex PCR; TCRdb's copy keeps in-frame clones and lacks some. In the table there are about 86,000 clones, more than 70% of which are singletons. The starting material was peripheral blood, obtained 28 days after the second AZD1222 dose. The receptor set was obtained from an adult who received the AZD1222 COVID-19 vaccine. Both conserved end residues are part of each CDR3. A D gene is named only where the DNA matches it firmly. Clone size is not always given. Where it is, it says once, few, many or a class for expanded clones.

d_call: .; clone_size: .; v_call: TRBV15; j_call: TRBJ2-7; cdr3_nt: TGTGCCACCAGCCACCGCCGGACCAAGCAGTACTTC; cdr3_aa: CATSHRRTKQYF
d_call: TRBD1; clone_size: .; v_call: TRBV7-8; j_call: TRBJ2-4; cdr3_nt: TGTGCCAGCAGCTCCAGTCACGAAGTACCGGGACAGAAGTACTTC; cdr3_aa: CASSSSHEVPGQKYF
d_call: .; clone_size: .; v_call: TRBV3-1/TRBV3-2; j_call: TRBJ1-1; cdr3_nt: TGTGCCAGCAGCCAAGGTGACGGGGTCACTGAAGCTTTCTTT; cdr3_aa: CASSQGDGVTEAFF
d_call: TRBD2; clone_size: .; v_call: TRBV19; j_call: TRBJ2-3; cdr3_nt: TGTGCCAGTAGTATTGGGGCGGGAGAGCCTCCAACGCAGTATTTT; cdr3_aa: CASSIGAGEPPTQYF
d_call: .; clone_size: .; v_call: TRBV11-2; j_call: TRBJ1-5; cdr3_nt: TGTGCCAGCAGCTTAGGACTAAATCAGCCCCAGCATTTT; cdr3_aa: CASSLGLNQPQHF
d_call: .; clone_size: .; v_call: TRBV21-1; j_call: TRBJ2-1; cdr3_nt: TGTGCCAGCAGCCGAGCGGGAGGGCCCTACAATGAGCAGTTCTTC; cdr3_aa: CASSRAGGPYNEQFF
d_call: TRBD1; clone_size: once; v_call: TRBV4-1; j_call: TRBJ1-2; cdr3_nt: TGCGCCAGCAGCCCCTATTGGGGGACAGGGAATTTCTATGGCTACACCTTC; cdr3_aa: CASSPYWGTGNFYGYTF
d_call: .; clone_size: .; v_call: TRBV27; j_call: TRBJ2-1; cdr3_nt: TGTGCCAGCAGGCCTACTAGGGCCTACAATGAGCAGTTCTTC; cdr3_aa: CASRPTRAYNEQFF
d_call: .; clone_size: .; v_call: TRBV7-2; j_call: TRBJ2-1; cdr3_nt: TGTGCCAGCAGCTTAGGGGGGAGCCTTAGCAATGAGCAGTTCTTC; cdr3_aa: CASSLGGSLSNEQFF
d_call: .; clone_size: .; v_call: TRBV3-1/TRBV3-2; j_call: TRBJ1-1; cdr3_nt: TGTGCCAGCAGGGATACAGGGCAGAGTGAAGCTTTCTTT; cdr3_aa: CASRDTGQSEAFF
d_call: TRBD1; clone_size: .; v_call: TRBV6-2/TRBV6-3; j_call: TRBJ1-2; cdr3_nt: TGTGCCAGCAGTTACCTCCAGGGGGCAAATGGCTACACCTTC; cdr3_aa: CASSYLQGANGYTF
d_call: TRBD2; clone_size: .; v_call: TRBV2; j_call: TRBJ2-5; cdr3_nt: TGTGCCAGCGTGCTAGCGGGAGCTGGGGGGGAGACCCAGTACTTC; cdr3_aa: CASVLAGAGGETQYF
d_call: TRBD1; clone_size: .; v_call: TRBV7-8; j_call: TRBJ2-7; cdr3_nt: TGTGCCAGCAGCTTCGACAGGGATAAGGGCGAGCAGTACTTC; cdr3_aa: CASSFDRDKGEQYF
d_call: TRBD1; clone_size: .; v_call: TRBV28; j_call: TRBJ1-5; cdr3_nt: TGTGCCAGCAGTTTAAGACAGGGGTTCAGTCAGCCCCAGCATTTT; cdr3_aa: CASSLRQGFSQPQHF
d_call: TRBD2; clone_size: few; v_call: TRBV4-3; j_call: TRBJ2-5; cdr3_nt: TGCGCCAGCAGCCAAGGGTCGGGAGGGCCAGAGACCCAGTACTTC; cdr3_aa: CASSQGSGGPETQYF
d_call: .; clone_size: .; v_call: TRBV7-9; j_call: TRBJ2-1; cdr3_nt: TGTGCCAGCACCCCTTCTACCAGCTCCTACAATGAGCAGTTCTTC; cdr3_aa: CASTPSTSSYNEQFF
d_call: .; clone_size: .; v_call: TRBV7-9; j_call: TRBJ1-2; cdr3_nt: TGTGCCAGCAGCTTATCCAGGGGCTACACCTTC; cdr3_aa: CASSLSRGYTF